This T cell receptor beta chain comes out of a study of blood T cell repertoires in COVID-19. The overall study: Spain, Italy and the United States supplied samples that represented acute and convalescent COVID-19. T cells, B-cell-depleted T cells, or PBMCs supplied cDNA or gDNA.

In the source study's methods: Amplification from reference gene primers served as the basis for estimated nucleated cell counts. The data were produced by immunoSEQ multiplex PCR, yet TCRdb's version contains in-frame clones alone and is incomplete. The V and J calls and the clone size are those of that table, but D and trimming were determined from the DNA. The table lists 250,000 to 300,000 clones, around 90% of them singletons. This CDR3 has 13 residues. The V end lost 7 bases, the J end lost 5 bases, and 11 bases lay between the germline ends. The genes are TRBV12-3 or TRBV12-4 and TRBJ1-4, with TRBD1 as a possible D gene (5 bases). Sequenced input: peripheral blood. The receptor comes from a man aged 50 or older with acute or convalescent COVID-19. The CDR3 region is CASTQSGNEKLFF. Here the CDR3 DNA reads TGTGCCAGCACGCAGTCAGGGAATGAAAAACTGTTTTTT.